A single sample is the source of the 11 T cell receptor beta chains below, sequenced in a study of T cells in Graves' hyperthyroidism and ophthalmopathy (dated by TCRdb to about 2019). The library relied on multiplex PCR. Sequenced using an Illumina HiSeq 2000. The TCR beta CDR3 regions were amplified from the RNA transcripts. The first round of RT-PCR for the TCR CDR3 was performed with the HTBI primer set and the Qiagen OneStep RT-PCR kit. Starting from the raw public reads, TCRdb applied fastp trimming at Q25, assembled clones with MiXCR and retained in-frame beta chains. Each record represents a unique CDR3 protein, reported with the most common genes and DNA among its rows. The sample records 530,000 or so distinct CDR3 sequences, about 15% of which are singletons. The ten largest clones capture under 20% of the sample. The sequenced sample was blood. The receptors come from a woman in her late teens or twenties with Graves' ophthalmopathy.

This clonotype has a count of ten or more. The rearrangement joins TRBV6-5 to TRBJ1-6; D is unclear. Germline-derived CDR1 and CDR2 are MNHEY and SVGAGI. V lost 0 bases to trimming and J lost 0 bases, with 15 bases between them. The CDR3 covers 19 residues. In DNA form, the CDR3 reads TGTGCCAGCAGTTACTCCCCTACAAGGGCGAGCTCCTATAATTCACCCCTCCACTTT. Its protein product is CASSYSPTRASSYNSPLHF.

This clonotype was detected only a few times. The chain has TRBV6-1 and TRBJ2-1; 15 bases fit TRBD2. Germline values: CDR1 MNHNS, CDR2 SASEGT. The V and J ends lost 6 bases and 1 base, in that order; junction bases with no gene match: 4. The CDR3 consists of 17 residues. The CDR3 nucleotides read TGTGCCAGCAGCCGGACTAGCGGGGGGGCATCCTACAATGAGCAGTTCTTC. This translates into CASSRTSGGASYNEQFF.

The V and J genes are TRBV6-1 and TRBJ1-6; perhaps TRBD1 as D (5 bases). The CDR3 contains 16 residues. The V end lost 7 bases, the J end lost 0 bases, and 13 bases lay between the germline ends. Germline V gives CDR1 MNHNS, CDR2 SASEGT. The CDR3 spells CASKLRQSSYNSPLHF. The DNA for the CDR3 is TGTGCCAGCAAGCTACGACAGAGCTCCTATAATTCACCCCTCCACTTT.

Details on this clonotype: A much larger clone differs by one base, so this may be a read error. Since no conserved phenylalanine or tryptophan closes the CDR3, a read error is the likely cause. The chain is built from TRBV30 and TRBJ1-1; D unresolved. CDR1 is GTSNPN, CDR2 SVGIG, per germline (reference sequence). V was cut by 0 bases and J by 4 bases, with 15 bases left in between. This CDR3 is 15 amino acids long. The CDR3, as DNA: TGTGCCTGGAGTGTACATAGCCCTGAGGCCACTGAAGCTTTCCTT. Its translation: CAWSVHSPEATEAFL.

In this sample, this clonotype turned up many times. The chain recombines TRBV30 with TRBJ2-7; D may be TRBD2 (6 bases). Per germline, CDR1 GTSNPN and CDR2 SVGIG (reference sequence). The V and J ends lost 3 bases and 3 bases respectively, with 18 bases between them. CDR3 size: 15 residues. The CDR3, as DNA: TGTGCCTGGAGCCTAGGGTGGGGGGACGGCTACGAGCAGTACTTC. Its translation: CAWSLGWGDGYEQYF. Based on the CDR3 plus reference TRBV30 and TRBJ2-7, the full variable domain is SQTIHQWPATLVQPVGSPLSLECTVEGTSNPNLYWYRQAAGRGLQLLFYSVGIGQISSEVPQNLSASRPQDRQFILSSKKLLLSDSGFYLCAWSLGWGDGYEQYFGPGTRLTVT.

The rearrangement uses TRBV10-3 and TRBJ1-2; TRBD1 aligns across 7 bases. Germline CDR1 is ENHRY and CDR2 is SYGVKD. The CDR3 consists of 15 residues. After removal of 5 bases from V and 6 bases from J, the junction contained 12 bases not matched to a gene. The CDR3: CAISLDRSVLDGYTF. The CDR3 DNA follows: TGTGCCATCAGTTTGGACAGGAGCGTGCTGGATGGCTACACCTTC.

V usage is TRBV19 and J usage is TRBJ2-1; possibly TRBD1 for D (6 bases). The germline V gene has CDR1 LNHDA and CDR2 SQIVND (reference sequence). Trimming removed 5 bases at V and 8 bases at J, with 16 bases between. CDR3 length: 14 amino acids. CDR3 DNA sequence: TGTGCCAGTAGTTGGGAGCCAGGGGCGGATGAGCAGTTCTTC. Encoded protein: CASSWEPGADEQFF.

This clonotype was recorded many times. The chain links TRBV2 to TRBJ2-7, with 7 bases fitting TRBD1. The ends lost 4 bases at V and 3 bases at J; junction bases unmatched: 6. Germline CDR1 and CDR2: SNHLY and FYNNEI. This CDR3 comprises 14 residues. Here the CDR3 reads CASSGQGIFYEQYF. CDR3 in DNA: TGTGCCAGCAGTGGACAGGGTATTTTCTACGAGCAGTACTTC.

The chain employs TRBV29-1 and TRBJ2-7; 7 bases map to TRBD2. The germline V gene encodes CDR1 SQVTM and CDR2 ANQGSEA. CDR3 size: 14 residues. This CDR3 reads CSYFWRERSYEQYF. The CDR3 DNA follows: TGCAGTTACTTTTGGCGGGAGCGCTCCTACGAGCAGTACTTC.

At least ten counts were recorded for this clonotype. The J gene is TRBJ2-1, the V gene TRBV7-3, with 7 bases aligning to TRBD2. Germline loops: CDR1 SGHTA, CDR2 FQGTGA. The V gene end was trimmed by 0 bases and the J gene end by 4 bases; junction bases not matched to a gene: 3. The CDR3 is 15 amino acids. This chain's CDR3 is CASSLTGTNYNEQFF. The CDR3 nucleotides read TGTGCCAGCAGCTTAACCGGGACTAATTACAATGAGCAGTTCTTC. The whole variable domain, filled in from reference TRBV7-3 and TRBJ2-1, reads GAGVSQTPSNKVTEKGKYVELRCDPISGHTALYWYRQSLGQGPEFLIYFQGTGAADDSGLPNDRFFAVRPEGSVSTLKIQRTERGDSAVYLCASSLTGTNYNEQFFGPGTRLTVL.

The chain uses TRBV28 and TRBJ1-2; 7 nucleotides line up with TRBD1. With 5 bases clipped from V and 4 bases from J, the junction kept 1 base outside the gene matches. Per the germline V gene, CDR1 is MDHEN and CDR2 is SYDVKM. The CDR3 length is 12 residues. The CDR3 protein is CASSDRAYGYTF. DNA of the CDR3: TGTGCCAGCAGTGACAGGGCCTATGGCTACACCTTC.